This TCR beta chain was captured in a study of post-analysis software for immune sequencing data. This clonotype was seen repeatedly, ten times or more. The antigen remains unidentified. General study findings and limits: There were a few TRBV segments more frequent in patients than controls, and TRBV5-6, TRBV5-1 and TRBV20-1 were among them.

Researchers reported that TCR beta cDNA libraries carried unique molecular identifiers. TCRdb fed the PCR reads into MiXCR, producing one record per CDR3 protein. Of some 800,000 distinct CDR3 sequences in the sample, around 46% were seen once. The CDR3 consists of 12 residues. The V end was cut by 1 base, the J end by 4 bases, with 4 bases between. The rearrangement links TRBV12-3 or TRBV12-4 to TRBJ1-2; no definite D call. Sample: blood. The receptor comes from a girl between 5 and 17 years old with multiple sclerosis. The CDR3: CASSLGSYGYTF. The CDR3 region has the DNA TGTGCCAGCAGTTTAGGAAGCTATGGCTACACCTTC.